The 29 T cell receptor beta chains given below trace back to one sample, sequenced in a study of T-cell memory formation after mild COVID-19. From the 5' RACE reads, TCRdb called clonotypes with MiXCR, one entry per CDR3 protein. The repertoire has 390,000 or so distinct CDR3 sequences, about 17% of them found once; the top ten carry under 25%. Sequences were obtained from PBMCs or a T cell subset sorted from them (not recorded which). These receptors originate from a man between 18 and 29 years old who had mild COVID-19 (a few samples of this study predate the infection). Cell type and time point are not known.

This chain links TRBV7-2 with TRBJ2-3; 8 bases line up with TRBD1. Germline assignment: CDR1 SGHTA and CDR2 FQGNSA. The CDR3 sequence is 15 residues long. The V and J ends lost 4 bases and 0 bases, in that order; junction bases with no gene match: 3. The CDR3 loop is CASSWDRLSTDTQYF. CDR3 sequence (DNA): TGTGCCAGCAGCTGGGACAGGCTTAGCACAGATACGCAGTATTTT.

V usage is TRBV20-1 and J usage is TRBJ2-5; 10 bases map to TRBD2. Germline V CDR1 and CDR2: DFQATT, SNEGSKA (reference sequence). The V segment lost 8 bases and the J segment 10 bases; nucleotides outside the gene matches: 13. The length of the CDR3 is 13 residues. The CDR3 loop reads CSRLSSGGRDQYF. In DNA, the CDR3 is TGCAGTCGCCTCTCTAGCGGGGGTCGGGACCAGTACTTC.

This clonotype was counted only a few times. The chain has TRBV5-1 and TRBJ2-5; D unclear. V was clipped by 2 bases and J by 5 bases, with 19 bases between them. The CDR3 is made up of 16 amino acids. Germline V CDR1 and CDR2: SGHRS, YFSETQ. For the CDR3, the DNA is TGCGCCAGCAGCTTCCAAGACCCAGGACCCGGGGAGACCCAGTACTTC. This translates into CASSFQDPGPGETQYF. Together with reference TRBV5-1 and TRBJ2-5, the CDR3 gives the full variable domain: KAGVTQTPRYLIKTRGQQVTLSCSPISGHRSVSWYQQTPGQGLQFLFEYFSETQRNKGNFPGRFSGRQFSNSRSEMNVSTLELGDSALYLCASSFQDPGPGETQYFGPGTRLLVL.

This clonotype was detected a few times. The rearrangement joins TRBV3-1 to TRBJ1-1; 7 bases match TRBD1. CDR1 is LGHDT, CDR2 YNNKEL, per germline (reference sequence). Trimming took 1 base from V and 6 from J; bases not matched to a gene: 5. The CDR3 consists of 14 residues. The CDR3 reads CASSQVTGVPEAFF. The CDR3 DNA reads as TGTGCCAGCAGCCAAGTCACAGGGGTCCCTGAAGCTTTCTTT.

This sequence joins TRBV5-1 and TRBJ1-1; D remains ambiguous. Germline CDR1 reads SGHRS; CDR2 reads YFSETQ. Trimming removed 2 bases from V and 0 bases from J, with 8 bases in between. The CDR3 consists of 14 residues. In nucleotides, the CDR3 is TGCGCCAGCAGCTTTTGGCGTATGAACACTGAAGCTTTCTTT. Encoded protein: CASSFWRMNTEAFF.

J is TRBJ2-2 and V is TRBV5-5; maybe TRBD1 (6 bases). This CDR3 has 15 amino acids. The germline V gene encodes CDR1 SGHKS and CDR2 YYEKEE (reference sequence). The V gene lost 4 bases and the J gene lost 3 bases, with 13 bases spanning the gap. The CDR3: CASSITGRDTGELFF. The CDR3 DNA is TGTGCCAGCAGCATTACAGGGCGGGACACCGGGGAGCTGTTTTTT.

This clonotype was counted between two and nine times. The gene calls are TRBV20-1 and TRBJ1-2; D call uncertain. Germline-derived CDR1 and CDR2 are DFQATT and SNEGSKA (reference sequence). This CDR3 is 9 amino acids long. V was pared by 6 bases and J by 8 bases, with 7 bases between. For the CDR3, the DNA is TGCAGTGCCCGAGGGGGCTACACCTTC. This sequence encodes CSARGGYTF.

The V call is TRBV5-1, the J call TRBJ2-7, with no clear D. V was cut by 1 base and J by 7 bases, with 9 bases left in between. The CDR3 runs 12 residues. CDR1 is SGHRS and CDR2 is YFSETQ in the germline V gene. The CDR3 protein is CASSLPPQEQYF. As DNA, the CDR3 is TGCGCCAGCAGCTTGCCCCCCCAAGAGCAGTACTTC.

DNA of the CDR3: TGTGCCATCAGTACCCTAAGCTCCTACAATGAGCAGTTCTTC. Its protein is CAISTLSSYNEQFF. The rearrangement joins TRBV10-3 to TRBJ2-1; D gene uncertain. This CDR3 is built from 14 residues. Trimming took 5 bases from V and 0 from J, leaving 8 bases between them. Germline CDR1 and CDR2: ENHRY and SYGVKD.

The chain links TRBV7-8 to TRBJ2-5, with TRBD2 matching 7 bases. V was clipped by 5 bases and J by 2 bases; unmatched bases: 11. CDR3 size: 16 residues. From germline, CDR1 is SGHVS and CDR2 FQNEAQ. The CDR3 DNA reads as TGTGCCAGCAGCCGAGTGCGGGGGATCCGTCAAGAGACCCAGTACTTC. It is translated as CASSRVRGIRQETQYF.

This clonotype has just a few counts. This chain links TRBV28 with TRBJ1-6; D not certain. Germline CDR1 and CDR2: MDHEN and SYDVKM. The V gene lost 5 bases and the J gene lost 10 bases, with 9 bases spanning the gap. The CDR3 spans 12 residues. The CDR3 DNA sequence: TGTGCCAGCAGTGCTCAAAGCTCACCCCTCCACTTT. This translates into CASSAQSSPLHF.

This clonotype was seen a few times. The rearrangement links TRBV10-3 to TRBJ1-5, with TRBD1 as a possible D gene (6 bases). This CDR3 comprises 13 residues. Germline V gene lookup returns CDR1 ENHRY and CDR2 SYGVKD. The V end was cut by 11 bases, the J end by 3 bases, with 14 bases between. CDR3 in amino acids: CAASGHSNQPQHF. CDR3 nucleotide sequence: TGTGCCGCATCGGGACACTCCAATCAGCCCCAGCATTTT.

This clonotype came up a few times. The chain is built from TRBV7-8 and TRBJ2-2; 7 bases agree with TRBD1. The CDR3 covers 16 residues. In germline, CDR1 is SGHVS, CDR2 FQNEAQ. Trimming at V came to 1 base and at J to 3 bases, leaving 5 bases not matched to a gene. CDR3 DNA: TGTGCCAGCAGCTTAGTACAGGGGCCCGACACCGGGGAGCTGTTTTTT. It is translated as CASSLVQGPDTGELFF.

This clonotype has a single count. The chain recombines TRBV20-1 with TRBJ2-7, with a possible D match to TRBD1 (5 bases). V lost 0 bases and J 3 bases, leaving 12 bases between the germline ends. The CDR3 spans 14 residues. The germline V gene has CDR1 DFQATT and CDR2 SNEGSKA (reference sequence). CDR3 DNA: TGCAGTGCTAGAGACCCGACAGCCGTCTACGAGCAGTACTTC. This sequence encodes CSARDPTAVYEQYF.

The chain is built from TRBV21-1 and TRBJ2-7; no DNA check was done on the table's D call, TRBD1. TRBV21-1 is a documented pseudogene. CDR3 length equals 11 residues. CDR3 loop: CASTGGYEQYV. CDR3 coding DNA: TGTGCCAGCACAGGGGGCTACGAGCAGTACGTC.

This chain uses TRBV29-1 with TRBJ2-5; no clear D gene. The CDR3 consists of 12 residues. V was shortened by 4 bases and J by 5 bases, with 11 bases between the two germline ends. The germline CDR1 and CDR2 sequences are SQVTM and ANQGSEA. The CDR3 sequence is CSVGQFGETQYF. The CDR3 DNA is TGCAGCGTTGGGCAGTTCGGGGAGACCCAGTACTTC. The whole variable domain, remainder taken from reference TRBV29-1 and TRBJ2-5, is SAVISQKPSRDICQRGTSLTIQCQVDSQVTMMFWYRQQPGQSLTLIATANQGSEATYESGFVIDKFPISRPNLTFSTLTVSNMSPEDSSIYLCSVGQFGETQYFGPGTRLLVL.

This clonotype was picked up many times. This chain connects TRBV18 to TRBJ2-1, with 11 nucleotides matching TRBD2. The CDR3 sequence is 16 residues long. Germline assignment: CDR1 KGHSH and CDR2 LQKENI. J gave up 3 bases and V 3 bases, and 4 bases lay outside the gene matches. The CDR3 sequence is CASSPLAGGNYNEQFF. The CDR3, as DNA: TGTGCCAGCTCACCCTTAGCGGGGGGGAACTACAATGAGCAGTTCTTC. Variable domain in full (rest from reference TRBV18 and TRBJ2-1): NAGVMQNPRHLVRRRGQEARLRCSPMKGHSHVYWYRQLPEEGLKFMVYLQKENIIDESGMPKERFSAEFPKEGPSILRIQQVVRGDSAAYFCASSPLAGGNYNEQFFGPGTRLTVL.

This clonotype was counted between two and nine times. The chain uses TRBV4-2 and TRBJ2-5; D possibly corresponds to TRBD2 (6 bases). V was trimmed by 1 base and J by 0 bases, leaving 9 bases between them. Looked up from germline, CDR1 is LGHNA and CDR2 is YNFKEQ. This CDR3 comprises 15 residues. The CDR3 sequence is CASSQGPGDQETQYF. The CDR3 DNA follows: TGTGCCAGCAGCCAAGGCCCGGGGGACCAAGAGACCCAGTACTTC.

This clonotype has more than one count but fewer than ten. This chain uses TRBV6-2 or TRBV6-3 with TRBJ2-7, with TRBD1 as a possible D gene (6 bases). The CDR3 spans 14 residues. Trimming pared 2 bases from V and 5 bases from J, leaving 13 bases between. Germline V gives CDR1 MNHEY, CDR2 SVGEGT. The CDR3 loop is CASSYEVWGHEQYV. For the CDR3, the DNA is TGTGCCAGCAGTTACGAGGTGTGGGGGCACGAGCAGTACGTC.

This clonotype was seen a handful of times. This rearrangement joins TRBV20-1 to TRBJ2-2; D possibly matches TRBD1 or TRBD2 (5 bases each). CDR3 length equals 12 residues. The germline CDR1 and CDR2 sequences are DFQATT and SNEGSKA (reference sequence). The CDR3 coding sequence is TGCAGCGGGACGACGAACACCGGGGAGCTGTTTTTT. It translates to CSGTTNTGELFF.

J is TRBJ2-2 and V is TRBV4-1, with 13 bases aligning to TRBD2. The germline V gene has CDR1 MGHRA and CDR2 YSYEKL. This CDR3 spans 18 amino acids. Germline trimming cut 3 bases from V and 2 bases from J; bases unmatched to any gene: 6. The CDR3: CASSQEGLAGPNTGELFF. CDR3 coding DNA: TGCGCCAGCAGCCAGGAGGGACTAGCGGGACCAAACACCGGGGAGCTGTTTTTT.

This sequence joins TRBV2 and TRBJ2-1, with TRBD2 matching over 8 bases. This CDR3 is 15 amino acids long. Unmatched junction bases numbered 3, after V lost 1 base and J lost 4 bases. Germline V lookup: CDR1 SNHLY, CDR2 FYNNEI. The CDR3 loop is CASSEDGGAYNEQFF. The CDR3 DNA reads as TGTGCCAGCAGTGAAGACGGGGGGGCATACAATGAGCAGTTCTTC. The full variable domain, its missing parts supplied by reference TRBV2 and TRBJ2-1, is EPEVTQTPSHQVTQMGQEVILRCVPISNHLYFYWYRQILGQKVEFLVSFYNNEISEKSEIFDDQFSVERPDGSNFTLKIRSTKLEDSAMYFCASSEDGGAYNEQFFGPGTRLTVL.

This clonotype was recorded a few times. V and J are TRBV12-3 or TRBV12-4 and TRBJ2-5; 9 bases line up with TRBD2. This CDR3 is built from 14 residues. V gave up 5 bases and J gave up 5 bases; unmatched junction bases: 6. The CDR3 region has the DNA TGTGCCAGCAGTAGCGGGGGGACGGAGGAGACCCAGTACTTC. It codes for CASSSGGTEETQYF.

The table lists this clonotype with a few counts. The chain carries TRBV5-1 and TRBJ1-1; no definite D call. The V gene's germline CDR1 is SGHRS and CDR2 YFSETQ. V gave up 4 bases and J gave up 3 bases, with 13 bases separating them. The CDR3 totals 14 residues. This chain's CDR3 is CASSDGSWDTEAFF. Written as DNA, the CDR3 is TGCGCCAGCAGCGACGGGTCATGGGACACTGAAGCTTTCTTT.

In its sample, this clonotype was seen a few times. The chain has TRBV6-5 and TRBJ1-5; D ambiguous. This CDR3 contains 13 residues. CDR1 is MNHEY, CDR2 SVGAGI, per germline. V was cut by 7 bases and J by 6 bases, with 13 bases left in between. The DNA of the CDR3 is TGTGCCAGCACCCGGGATGTGAGTCAGCCCCAGCATTTT. Translated: CASTRDVSQPQHF.

The genes are TRBV7-8 and TRBJ2-5; 16 bases fit TRBD2. Trimming at V came to 5 bases and at J to 5 bases, leaving 5 bases not matched to a gene. CDR1 and CDR2 from the germline V gene are SGHVS and FQNEAQ. This CDR3 spans 16 amino acids. The CDR3 loop is CASSGTSGGALETQYF. CDR3 sequence (DNA): TGTGCCAGCAGCGGGACTAGCGGGGGGGCCCTGGAGACCCAGTACTTC.

The chain employs TRBV12-3 or TRBV12-4 and TRBJ1-5; D perhaps matches TRBD1 (6 bases). This CDR3 has 15 amino acids. Trimming stripped 0 bases from V and 2 bases from J, with 8 bases between. For the CDR3, the DNA is TGTGCCAGCAGTTTAGCGAACAGGGGCAATCAGCCCCAGCATTTT. Amino acids: CASSLANRGNQPQHF.

The rearrangement uses TRBV5-1 and TRBJ2-7, with D tentatively TRBD2 (6 bases). The V end lost 7 bases, the J end lost 2 bases, and 16 bases lay between the germline ends. This CDR3 spans 14 amino acids. Germline V CDR1 and CDR2: SGHRS, YFSETQ. The CDR3 DNA reads TGCGCCAGCGGGAGCGGAGGGCCCGCCTACGAGCAGTACTTC. This encodes CASGSGGPAYEQYF.

The rearrangement links TRBV4-1 to TRBJ1-1; D possibly corresponds to TRBD1 (5 bases). The CDR3 loop spans 14 amino acids. The germline gives CDR1 MGHRA, CDR2 YSYEKL. Trimming left V 0 bases short and J 5 bases short, with 10 bases between. The CDR3, as DNA: TGCGCCAGCAGCCAAGATTGGAGGGGAACTGAAGCTTTCTTT. Residues: CASSQDWRGTEAFF.